This record concerns one T cell receptor (beta chain) sequence. The target antigen is unknown. The data were taken from a study of identical twins. Study conclusions and caveats: Out-of-frame alpha sequences shared by twins showed excess low generation probability. For zero-insertion analyses, partial confounding could come from invariant MAIT and iNKT cells. Among beta out-of-frame sequences, excess sharing between twins appeared weaker.

This CDR3 is 17 amino acids long. V was trimmed by 5 bases and J by 6 bases, leaving 23 bases between them. TCRdb re-called the 5' RACE reads with MiXCR, one entry per CDR3 protein. The sample lists a few hundred thousand distinct CDR3 sequences, approximately 9.1% seen once, with more than 8% in the top ten. The J gene is TRBJ2-1, the V gene TRBV12-3 or TRBV12-4, with a weak D call TRBD2 (6 bases). The sequenced sample consisted of naive T cells sorted from blood. This receptor was identified in a woman in her forties or fifties in good health. CDR3 nucleotide sequence: TGTGCCAGCAGTCCCTCCCCCGGACTGTCCGGGGGCAATGAGCAGTTCTTC. Encoded protein: CASSPSPGLSGGNEQFF.